The entry below gives a single T cell receptor (beta chain) sequence along with its context. What this receptor recognizes is not known. One end of the junction is discordant with germline, which a read error may explain. The data belong to a study of blood T cell repertoires in COVID-19 (dated by TCRdb to the early 2020s). Looking at the study overall: The collaborator samples originated in the United States, Italy and Spain and spanned the acute and convalescent phases of COVID-19. HLA class I and class II types, where available, came from metadata supplied by the sample provider rather than from assay-based typing. Deeply sampled blood TCRbeta repertoires from subjects exposed to, actively infected with, or recovered from COVID-19 were included in the dataset. A freely available public database, intended as a resource for researchers studying the immune response to SARS-CoV-2, is where the repertoires were released. Sample metadata almost always included a de-identified subject ID, COVID-19 status, age in years and sex. Samples were obtained from the ongoing ImmuneRACE study (first 160 participants) and from 1,254 subjects provided by 6 global collaborators. The prospective study material was composed of cDNA or gDNA derived from T cells, B-cell-depleted T cells, or PBMCs.

The immunoSEQ Assay, a bias-controlled multiplex PCR, was used to amplify TCRbeta CDR3 regions from genomic DNA. The study's own analysis went as follows. The number of nucleated cells in each sample was estimated from the amplification of reference gene primers within the assay. To quantify the absolute abundance of each unique TCRbeta CDR3 rearrangement, sequence reads were collapsed and filtered. For each sample, productive Simpson clonality was calculated by taking the square root of Simpson's diversity index across productive rearrangements. This immuneACCESS table, as held by TCRdb, lists in-frame sequences with V and J called but not all clones. Of the missing ones, under half trace to an unresolved V gene in checked studies; the others have no known cause. That table is the source of V, J and clone size, and D and trimming were worked out from the DNA. This sample comprises around 30,000 clones, around 90% of them detected only once. Roughly 13% of the sample is in the top ten clones.

The paper as a whole reports these results and caveats: How much clinical and demographic metadata was included differed by source and by participant, and the metadata was provided uncurated.

Whole blood was collected in K2EDTA tubes by collaborating institutions according to the institutions' own protocols. For TCRbeta analysis, collaborators shipped samples as frozen whole blood, isolated PBMCs, or DNA extracted from either of those sample types. The CDR3, from cysteine to phenylalanine, totals 16 residues. The sequence is cut down to CDR3 DNA, 48 bases in frame from base 1. As encoded in the germline V gene (reference sequence), CDR1 is MNHEY while CDR2 is SMNVEV. This clonotype originated in a man in his sixties or seventies with active COVID-19. Source material: peripheral blood. This chain joins TRBV27 to TRBJ2-1; TRBD1 agrees with 9 junctional bases. The nucleotides read TGTGCCGGCAGCCGACCGGGACAGGGATCCTACAATGAGCAGTTCTTC. Its protein reads: CAGSRPGQGSYNEQFF.